Below, 3 T cell receptor beta chains from the same sample are listed, as sequenced in a study of regulatory T cells in long-lasting Graves disease. Building of the TCR beta libraries involved iRepertoire HTBI primers and Arm-PCR of CDR3 regions. TCRdb reanalysed the multiplex PCR reads using MiXCR and keeps one entry per CDR3 protein. Counted here are more than 300,000 distinct CDR3 sequences, roughly a fifth occurring once; the ten biggest clones make up over 25%. The time point here: persistent/refractory GD, antithyroid drugs over 5 years with positive TRAb. Making the TCR library involved RNA that had been extracted from PBMCs. The sample was peripheral blood mononuclear cells (PBMCs), taken when the disease was refractory, from a patient treated with antithyroid drugs. The receptors were sampled from a female donor with Graves disease.

This clonotype was detected ten times or more. This sequence joins TRBV11-3 and TRBJ1-5; 8 nucleotides agree with TRBD1. The CDR3 runs 14 residues. Trimming took 3 bases from V and 6 from J; bases not matched to a gene: 4. Germline V gives CDR1 SGHNT, CDR2 YENEEA. CDR3 protein: CASSFQGARQPQHF. CDR3 DNA: TGTGCCAGCAGCTTCCAGGGGGCGCGTCAGCCCCAGCATTTT.

This clonotype was counted between two and nine times. The chain has TRBV27 and TRBJ2-7; 8 bases are shared with TRBD1. The junction had 7 bases not matched to a gene; V was cut back by 4 bases and J by 5 bases. This CDR3 region has 14 residues. Per the germline V gene, CDR1 is MNHEY and CDR2 is SMNVEV (reference sequence). CDR3 bases: TGTGCCAGCAGTTCTGGACAGGGAACGGACGAGCAGTACTTC. Protein: CASSSGQGTDEQYF.

This clonotype came up many times. The rearrangement uses TRBV28 and TRBJ1-2; maybe TRBD1 (6 bases). Trimming removed 2 bases at V and 4 bases at J, with 11 bases between. Germline CDR1 MDHEN, CDR2 SYDVKM. CDR3 size: 14 residues. The CDR3 coding sequence is TGTGCCAGCAGTTTAGTTCAGGGGAGCTATGGCTACACCTTC. It encodes CASSLVQGSYGYTF.